This TCR beta chain is drawn from a study of beta chain features in type 1 diabetes. This clone came up a few times. Antigen specificity is unknown. Every isolated RNA sample was fully reverse transcribed, so sequencing captured expressed TCRB transcripts. Average reads for naive, central memory and regulatory T cell samples were about 3.57 million. Clones were read by immunoSEQ multiplex PCR, and TCRdb kept only the in-frame ones, dropping some. The sample consists of over 600,000 clones, around 12% of them appearing once. Study results and caveats: Shorter TCRB CDR3s, moderately but significantly so, were found in Type 1 diabetes patients in all four CD4+ subsets. Whether TCRB rearrangement is influenced by HLA type went unresolved here. Amplification by PCR could prefer shorter templates, with the same effect in patients and controls. In the patient group, naive, central memory and Treg TCRB repertoires seemed more alike than in the healthy donor group.

The germline V gene encodes CDR1 SGHVS and CDR2 FNYEAQ. Losses at the gene ends were 0 bases for V and 2 bases for J; bases not matched to a gene: 4. There are 16 residues in the CDR3. Source material: naive CD4+ T cells from blood. The clonotype comes from a man under 40 with type 1 diabetes. V usage is TRBV7-6 and J usage is TRBJ2-3; 8 nucleotides align to TRBD1. CDR3 sequence: CASSLAGQGDTDTQYF. The CDR3 DNA reads as TGTGCCAGCAGCTTAGCCGGACAGGGCGACACAGATACGCAGTATTTT.